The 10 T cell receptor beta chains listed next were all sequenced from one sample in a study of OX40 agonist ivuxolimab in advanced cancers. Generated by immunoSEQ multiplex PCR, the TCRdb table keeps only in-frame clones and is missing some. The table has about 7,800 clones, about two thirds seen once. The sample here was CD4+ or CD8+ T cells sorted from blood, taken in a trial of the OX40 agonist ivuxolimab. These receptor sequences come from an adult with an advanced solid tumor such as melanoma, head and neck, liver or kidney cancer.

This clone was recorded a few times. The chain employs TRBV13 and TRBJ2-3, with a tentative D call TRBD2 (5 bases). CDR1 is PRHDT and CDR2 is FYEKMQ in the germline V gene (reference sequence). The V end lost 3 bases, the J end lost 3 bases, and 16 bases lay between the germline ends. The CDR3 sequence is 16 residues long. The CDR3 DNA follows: TGTGCCAGCAGCTTTAAACTAGGTTATAGTACAGATACGCAGTATTTT. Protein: CASSFKLGYSTDTQYF.

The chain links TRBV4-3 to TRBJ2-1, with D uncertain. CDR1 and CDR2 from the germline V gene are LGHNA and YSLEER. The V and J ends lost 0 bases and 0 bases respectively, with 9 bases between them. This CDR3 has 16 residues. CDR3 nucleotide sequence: TGCGCCAGCAGCCAAGATTGGGGTAGCTCCTACAATGAGCAGTTCTTC. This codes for CASSQDWGSSYNEQFF.

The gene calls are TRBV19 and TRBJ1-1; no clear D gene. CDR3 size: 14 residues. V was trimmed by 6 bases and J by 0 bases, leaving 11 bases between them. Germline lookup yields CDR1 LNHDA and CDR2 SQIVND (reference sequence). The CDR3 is CASRDADVNTEAFF. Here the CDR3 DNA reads TGTGCCAGTAGGGACGCCGATGTGAACACTGAAGCTTTCTTT.

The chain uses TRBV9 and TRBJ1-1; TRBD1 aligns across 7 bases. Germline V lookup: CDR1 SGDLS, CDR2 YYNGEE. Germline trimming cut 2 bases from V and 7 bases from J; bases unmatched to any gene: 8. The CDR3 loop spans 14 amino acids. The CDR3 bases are TGTGCCAGCAGCGTGGGGACCGGGACAGATGAAGCTTTCTTT. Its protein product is CASSVGTGTDEAFF.

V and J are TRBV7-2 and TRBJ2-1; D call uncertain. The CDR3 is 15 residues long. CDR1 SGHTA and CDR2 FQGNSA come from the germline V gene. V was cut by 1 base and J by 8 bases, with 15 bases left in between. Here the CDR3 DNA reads TGTGCCAGCAGCTTAGAATTTTCCCTGGCGGATGAGCAGTTCTTC. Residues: CASSLEFSLADEQFF.

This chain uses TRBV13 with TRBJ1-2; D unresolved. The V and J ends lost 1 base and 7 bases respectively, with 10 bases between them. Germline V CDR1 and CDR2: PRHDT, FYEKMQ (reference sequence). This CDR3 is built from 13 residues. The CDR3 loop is CASSLVGVSGYTF. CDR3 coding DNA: TGTGCCAGCAGCTTAGTCGGGGTATCTGGCTACACCTTC.

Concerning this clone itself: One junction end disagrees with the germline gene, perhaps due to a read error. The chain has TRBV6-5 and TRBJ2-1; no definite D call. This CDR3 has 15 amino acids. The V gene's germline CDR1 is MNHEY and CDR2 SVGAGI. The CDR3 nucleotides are TGCGCCAGCATCGGGTATGGAAGCTCCTACAATGAGCAGTTCTTC. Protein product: CASIGYGSSYNEQFF.

This CDR3 reads CSASDLQGRGREQYF. The CDR3 DNA sequence: TGCAGCGCCAGCGACTTACAGGGCCGGGGGCGCGAGCAGTACTTC. This sequence joins TRBV29-1 and TRBJ2-7; D may correspond to TRBD1 or TRBD2 (6 bases each). V was cut by 7 bases and J by 6 bases, with 25 bases left in between. CDR3 length: 15 residues. CDR1 and CDR2 (germline): SQVTM, ANQGSEA.

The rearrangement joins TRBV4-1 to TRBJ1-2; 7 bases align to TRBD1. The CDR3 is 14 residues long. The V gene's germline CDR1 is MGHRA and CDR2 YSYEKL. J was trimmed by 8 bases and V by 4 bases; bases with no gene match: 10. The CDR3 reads CASSPVRDSWGYTF. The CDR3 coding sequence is TGCGCCAGCAGCCCCGTCCGGGACAGTTGGGGCTACACCTTC.

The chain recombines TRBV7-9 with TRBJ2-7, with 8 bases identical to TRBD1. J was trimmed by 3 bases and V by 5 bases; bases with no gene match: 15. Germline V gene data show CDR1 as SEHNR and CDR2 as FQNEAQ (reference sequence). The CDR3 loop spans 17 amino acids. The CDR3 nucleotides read TGTGCCAGCAGCCCCTACTCCTCGGGACAGGTCCTCTACGAGCAGTACTTC. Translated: CASSPYSSGQVLYEQYF. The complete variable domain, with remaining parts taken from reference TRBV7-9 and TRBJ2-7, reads DTGVSQNPRHKITKRGQNVTFRCDPISEHNRLYWYRQTLGQGPEFLTYFQNEAQLEKSRLLSDRFSAERPKGSFSTLEIQRTEQGDSAMYLCASSPYSSGQVLYEQYFGPGTRLTVT.